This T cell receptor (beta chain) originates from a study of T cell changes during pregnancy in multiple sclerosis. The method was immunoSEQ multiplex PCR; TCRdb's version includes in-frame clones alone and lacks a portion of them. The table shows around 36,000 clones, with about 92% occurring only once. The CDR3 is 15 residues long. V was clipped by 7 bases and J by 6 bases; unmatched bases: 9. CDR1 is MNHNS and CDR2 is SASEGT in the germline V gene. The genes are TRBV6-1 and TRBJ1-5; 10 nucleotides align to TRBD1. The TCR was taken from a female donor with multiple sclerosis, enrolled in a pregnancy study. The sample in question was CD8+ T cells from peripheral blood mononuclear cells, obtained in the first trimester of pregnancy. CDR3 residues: CASTPGQGEAQPQHF. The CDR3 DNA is TGTGCCAGCACCCCCGGACAGGGGGAAGCTCAGCCCCAGCATTTT.